The entry that follows covers one T cell receptor (beta chain) sequence. Its cognate antigen is unknown. The method was immunoSEQ multiplex PCR; TCRdb's version includes in-frame clones alone and lacks a portion of them. The repertoire consists of 150,000 to 200,000 clones, with around 91% occurring once and the leading ten covering about 5.9%. Germline V gives CDR1 LNHDA, CDR2 SQIVND (reference sequence). The V and J ends lost 4 bases and 0 bases, in that order; junction bases with no gene match: 3. The length of the CDR3 is 14 residues. Second-dose groups at about 4 or about 12 weeks were pooled. This sample stems from a study of T cell responses to AZD1222 COVID-19 vaccine. The study's findings and limits: The donor group comprised mostly white British people and more females; the analysis possibly underestimated clonal diversity. Targeting of unmutated variant regions was reportedly seen in nearly half of spike-specific TCRs. When two AZD1222 doses had been given, Spike-specific TCR breadth and depth rose.

Sequenced here: peripheral blood, sampled 28 days after the second AZD1222 dose. The receptor comes from an adult who received the AZD1222 COVID-19 vaccine. This chain uses TRBV19 with TRBJ2-7, with TRBD1 matching over 7 bases. The CDR3 DNA is TGTGCCAGTAGTAAACAGGGGAGCTCCTACGAGCAGTACTTC. Protein product: CASSKQGSSYEQYF.